In its sample, the clone carrying this T cell receptor (beta chain) was seen many times. Nobody among the patients had been given any treatment before thyroid surgery. This sample stems from a study of metastatic and nonmetastatic thyroid tumors. Whole-study context: Both malignant and benign thyroid patients supplied peripheral blood and tumor or nodule tissue samples, across which the repertoires of these patients were then compared.

In the original processing: What underpinned the distant-metastasis classifier for papillary thyroid cancer was the set of CDR3 differences across clinicopathological groups. Through MiXCR, TCRdb re-clonotyped the PCR reads. TCRdb's processing, not the authors', yielded these V and J calls. The top ten hold over 10% of the sample, which has roughly 70,000 clones, 18% seen once. This CDR3 is built from 15 residues. The germline gives CDR1 SEHNR, CDR2 FQNEAQ (reference sequence). Trimming shortened V by 5 bases and J by 4 bases, and 15 bases separated the two germline ends. V and J are TRBV7-9 and TRBJ2-1, with no clear D. This TCR came from a female donor with papillary thyroid cancer or a benign thyroid nodule (not recorded which). Some clones in this sample may be carry-over from other donors' samples. The material sequenced was blood. The CDR3 loop is CASSPPDDAYNEQFF. The CDR3 region has the DNA TGTGCCAGCAGCCCCCCGGACGATGCTTACAATGAGCAGTTCTTC.